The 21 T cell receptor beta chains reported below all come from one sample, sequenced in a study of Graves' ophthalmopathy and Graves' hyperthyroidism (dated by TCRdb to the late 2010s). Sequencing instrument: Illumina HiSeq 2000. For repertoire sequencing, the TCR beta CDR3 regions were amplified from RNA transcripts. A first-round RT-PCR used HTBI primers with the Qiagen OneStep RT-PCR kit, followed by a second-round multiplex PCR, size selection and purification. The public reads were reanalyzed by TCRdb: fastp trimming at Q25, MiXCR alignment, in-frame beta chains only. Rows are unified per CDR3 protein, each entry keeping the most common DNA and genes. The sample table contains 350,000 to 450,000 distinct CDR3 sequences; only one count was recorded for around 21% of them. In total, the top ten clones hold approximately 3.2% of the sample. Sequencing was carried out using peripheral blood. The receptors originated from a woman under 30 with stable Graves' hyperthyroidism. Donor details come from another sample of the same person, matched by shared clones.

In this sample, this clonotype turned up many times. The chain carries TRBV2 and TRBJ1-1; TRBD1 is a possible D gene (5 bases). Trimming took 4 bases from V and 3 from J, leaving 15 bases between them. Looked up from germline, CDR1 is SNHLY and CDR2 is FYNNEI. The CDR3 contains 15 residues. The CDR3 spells CASSGGRMRDTEAFF. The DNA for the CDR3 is TGTGCCAGCAGTGGGGGACGGATGAGGGACACTGAAGCTTTCTTT.

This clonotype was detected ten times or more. The CDR3 nucleotides are TGCGCCAGCAGCTTAGAACTAGCGGGAGGGCCCTACGAGCAGTACTTC. Translation: CASSLELAGGPYEQYF. V is TRBV5-1 and J is TRBJ2-7; 13 bases fit TRBD2. Germline V CDR1 and CDR2: SGHRS, YFSETQ. J gave up 2 bases and V 2 bases, and 4 bases lay outside the gene matches. The CDR3 has 16 residues.

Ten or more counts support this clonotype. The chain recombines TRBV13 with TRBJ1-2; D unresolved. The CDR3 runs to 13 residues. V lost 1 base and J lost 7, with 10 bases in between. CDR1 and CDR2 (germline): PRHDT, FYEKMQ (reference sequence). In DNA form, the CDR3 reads TGTGCCAGCAGCTTAGCGGGCGCGCCTGGCTACACCTTC. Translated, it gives CASSLAGAPGYTF.

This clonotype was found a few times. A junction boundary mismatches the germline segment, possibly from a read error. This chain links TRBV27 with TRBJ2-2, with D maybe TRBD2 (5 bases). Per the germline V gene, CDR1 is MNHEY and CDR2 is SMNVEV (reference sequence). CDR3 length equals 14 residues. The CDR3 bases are TGTGCCAGCTCGCACTTCTATGGCACCGGGGAGCTGTGTTTT. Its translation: CASSHFYGTGELCF.

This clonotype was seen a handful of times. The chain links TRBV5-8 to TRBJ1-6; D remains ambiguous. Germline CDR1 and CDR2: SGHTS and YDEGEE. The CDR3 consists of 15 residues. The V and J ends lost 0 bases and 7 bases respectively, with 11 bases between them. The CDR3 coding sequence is TGTGCCAGCAGCTTGGCCCGGCCGGGGAATTCACCCCTCCACTTT. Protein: CASSLARPGNSPLHF.

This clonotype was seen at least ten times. The CDR3 bases are TGCAGTGCTAGAAGTCGGCAGCTTAGCTCTGGGGCCAACGTCCTGACTTTC. Amino acid sequence: CSARSRQLSSGANVLTF. The chain is built from TRBV20-1 and TRBJ2-6; no firm D call. The germline CDR1 and CDR2 sequences are DFQATT and SNEGSKA (reference sequence). There are 17 residues in the CDR3. V lost 2 bases to trimming and J lost 0 bases, with 14 bases between them.

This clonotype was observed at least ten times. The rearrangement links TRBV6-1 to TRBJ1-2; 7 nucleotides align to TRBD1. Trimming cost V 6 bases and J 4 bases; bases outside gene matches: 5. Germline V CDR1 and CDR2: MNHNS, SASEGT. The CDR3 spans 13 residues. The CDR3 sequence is CASSRTGAYGYTF. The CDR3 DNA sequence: TGTGCCAGCAGCCGAACAGGGGCCTATGGCTACACCTTC.

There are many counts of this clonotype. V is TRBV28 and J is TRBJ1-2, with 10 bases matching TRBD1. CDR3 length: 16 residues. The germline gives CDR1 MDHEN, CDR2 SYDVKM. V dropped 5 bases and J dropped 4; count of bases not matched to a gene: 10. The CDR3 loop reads CASSTRGQGLSYGYTF. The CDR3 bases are TGTGCCAGCAGTACCCGGGGACAGGGGTTGAGCTATGGCTACACCTTC.

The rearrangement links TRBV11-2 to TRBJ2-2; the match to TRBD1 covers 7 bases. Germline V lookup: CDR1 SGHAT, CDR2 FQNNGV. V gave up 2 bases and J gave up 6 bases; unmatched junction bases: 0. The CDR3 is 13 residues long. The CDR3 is CASSLRGPGELFF. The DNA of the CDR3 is TGTGCCAGCAGCTTAAGGGGGCCCGGGGAGCTGTTTTTT.

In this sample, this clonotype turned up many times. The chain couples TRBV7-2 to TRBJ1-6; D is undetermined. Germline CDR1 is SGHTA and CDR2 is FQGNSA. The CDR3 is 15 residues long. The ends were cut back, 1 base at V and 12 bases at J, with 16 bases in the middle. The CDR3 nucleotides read TGTGCCAGCAGCTTAGAGTTCGGCGGCGGATTACCCCTCCACTTT. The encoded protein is CASSLEFGGGLPLHF.

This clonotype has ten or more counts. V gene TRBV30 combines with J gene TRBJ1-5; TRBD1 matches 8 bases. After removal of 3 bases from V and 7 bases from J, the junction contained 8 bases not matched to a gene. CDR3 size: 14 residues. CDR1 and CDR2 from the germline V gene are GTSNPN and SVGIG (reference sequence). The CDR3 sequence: CAWSLGQGAQPQHF. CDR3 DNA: TGTGCCTGGAGCCTCGGACAGGGTGCCCAGCCCCAGCATTTT. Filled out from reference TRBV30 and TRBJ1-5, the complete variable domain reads SQTIHQWPATLVQPVGSPLSLECTVEGTSNPNLYWYRQAAGRGLQLLFYSVGIGQISSEVPQNLSASRPQDRQFILSSKKLLLSDSGFYLCAWSLGQGAQPQHFGDGTRLSIL.

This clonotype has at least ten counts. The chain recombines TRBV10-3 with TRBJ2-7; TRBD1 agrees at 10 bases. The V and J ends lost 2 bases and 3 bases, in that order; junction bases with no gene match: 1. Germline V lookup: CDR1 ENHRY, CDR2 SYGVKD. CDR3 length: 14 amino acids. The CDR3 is CAISERTGGYEQYF. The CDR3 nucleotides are TGTGCCATCAGTGAGCGGACAGGGGGCTACGAGCAGTACTTC.

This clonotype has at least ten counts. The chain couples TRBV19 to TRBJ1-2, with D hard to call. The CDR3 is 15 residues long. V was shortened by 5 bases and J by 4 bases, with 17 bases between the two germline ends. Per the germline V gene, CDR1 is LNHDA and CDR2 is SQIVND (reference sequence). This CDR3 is CASSDVPGEVYGYTF. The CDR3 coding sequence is TGTGCCAGTAGTGATGTACCGGGAGAGGTCTATGGCTACACCTTC.

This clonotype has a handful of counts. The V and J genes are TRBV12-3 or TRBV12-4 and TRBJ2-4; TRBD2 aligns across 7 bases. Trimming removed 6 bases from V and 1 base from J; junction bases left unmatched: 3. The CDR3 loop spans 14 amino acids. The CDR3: CASSPLAAKNIQYF. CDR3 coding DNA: TGTGCCAGCAGCCCACTAGCGGCCAAAAACATTCAGTACTTC.

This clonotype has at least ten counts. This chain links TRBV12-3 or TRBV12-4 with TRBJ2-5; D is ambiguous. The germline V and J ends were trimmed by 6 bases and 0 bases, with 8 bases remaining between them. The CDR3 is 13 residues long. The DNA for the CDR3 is TGTGCCAGCAGCTTAAGACACCAAGAGACCCAGTACTTC. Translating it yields CASSLRHQETQYF.

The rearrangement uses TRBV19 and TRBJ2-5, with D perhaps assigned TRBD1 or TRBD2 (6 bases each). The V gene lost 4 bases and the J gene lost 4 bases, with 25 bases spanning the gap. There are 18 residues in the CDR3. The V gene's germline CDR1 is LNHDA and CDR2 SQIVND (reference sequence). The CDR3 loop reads CASSKRSGVTGASETQYF. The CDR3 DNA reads TGTGCCAGTAGTAAGAGGTCGGGGGTAACGGGGGCCTCAGAGACCCAGTACTTC.

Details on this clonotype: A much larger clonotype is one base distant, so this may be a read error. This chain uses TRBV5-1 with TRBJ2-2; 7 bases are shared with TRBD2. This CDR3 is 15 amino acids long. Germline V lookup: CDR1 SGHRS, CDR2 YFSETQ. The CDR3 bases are TGCGCCAGCAGCTTCGAGCGGGGACGCACCGGGGAGCAGTTTTTT. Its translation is CASSFERGRTGEQFF.

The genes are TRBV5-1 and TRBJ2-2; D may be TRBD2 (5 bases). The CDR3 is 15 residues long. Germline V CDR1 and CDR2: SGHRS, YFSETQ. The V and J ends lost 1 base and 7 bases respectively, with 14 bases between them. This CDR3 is CASSLFGRVDGELFF. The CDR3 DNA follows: TGCGCCAGCAGCTTGTTCGGGCGGGTTGACGGGGAGCTGTTTTTT. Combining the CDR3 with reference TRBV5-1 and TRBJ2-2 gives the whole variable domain KAGVTQTPRYLIKTRGQQVTLSCSPISGHRSVSWYQQTPGQGLQFLFEYFSETQRNKGNFPGRFSGRQFSNSRSEMNVSTLELGDSALYLCASSLFGRVDGELFFGEGSRLTVL.

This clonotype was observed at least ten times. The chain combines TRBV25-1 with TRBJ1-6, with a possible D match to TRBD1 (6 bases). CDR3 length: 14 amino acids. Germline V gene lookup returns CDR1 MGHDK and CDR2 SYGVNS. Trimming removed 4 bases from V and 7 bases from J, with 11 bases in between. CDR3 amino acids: CASSGRRGNSPLHF. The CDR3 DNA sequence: TGTGCCAGCAGTGGACGGAGGGGGAATTCACCCCTCCACTTT.

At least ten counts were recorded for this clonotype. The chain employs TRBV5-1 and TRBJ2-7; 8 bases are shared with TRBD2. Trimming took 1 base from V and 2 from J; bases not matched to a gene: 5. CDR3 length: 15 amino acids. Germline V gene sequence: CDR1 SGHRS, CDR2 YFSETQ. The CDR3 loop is CASSLNAGGPYEQYF. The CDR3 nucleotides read TGCGCCAGCAGCTTGAATGCGGGAGGACCCTACGAGCAGTACTTC.

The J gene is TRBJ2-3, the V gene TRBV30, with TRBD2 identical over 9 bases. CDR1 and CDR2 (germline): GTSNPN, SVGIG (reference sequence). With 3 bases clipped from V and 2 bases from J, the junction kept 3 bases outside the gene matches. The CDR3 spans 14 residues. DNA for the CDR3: TGTGCCTGGAGAAGACTAGCGGCCACAGATACGCAGTATTTT. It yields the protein CAWRRLAATDTQYF.